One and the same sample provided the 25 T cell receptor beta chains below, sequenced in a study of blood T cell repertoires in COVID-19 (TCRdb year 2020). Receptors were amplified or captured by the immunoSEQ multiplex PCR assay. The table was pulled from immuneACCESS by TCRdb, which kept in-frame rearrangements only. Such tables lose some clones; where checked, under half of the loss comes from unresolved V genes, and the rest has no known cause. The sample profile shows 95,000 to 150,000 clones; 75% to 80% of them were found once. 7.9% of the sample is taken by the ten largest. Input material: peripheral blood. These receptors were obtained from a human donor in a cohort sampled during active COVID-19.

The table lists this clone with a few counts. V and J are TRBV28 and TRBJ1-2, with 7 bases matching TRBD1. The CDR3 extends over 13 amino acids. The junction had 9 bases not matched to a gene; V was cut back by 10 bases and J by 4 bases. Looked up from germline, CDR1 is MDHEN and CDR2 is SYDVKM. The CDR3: CATGVGTAYGYTF. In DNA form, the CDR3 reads TGTGCCACCGGGGTGGGGACAGCCTATGGCTACACCTTC.

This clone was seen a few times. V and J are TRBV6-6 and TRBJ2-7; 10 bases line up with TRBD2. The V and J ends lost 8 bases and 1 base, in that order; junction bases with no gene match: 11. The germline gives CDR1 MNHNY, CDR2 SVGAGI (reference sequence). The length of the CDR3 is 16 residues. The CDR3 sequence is CASAGASGSTSYEQYF. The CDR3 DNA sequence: TGTGCCAGCGCCGGGGCTAGCGGGAGTACATCCTACGAGCAGTACTTC.

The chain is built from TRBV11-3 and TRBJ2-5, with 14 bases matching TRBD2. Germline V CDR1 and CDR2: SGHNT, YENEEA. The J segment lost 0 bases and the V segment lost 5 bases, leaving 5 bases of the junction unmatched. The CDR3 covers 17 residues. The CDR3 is CASSLGTSGSYQETQYF. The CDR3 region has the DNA TGTGCCAGCAGCCTAGGGACTAGCGGGAGCTACCAAGAGACCCAGTACTTC.

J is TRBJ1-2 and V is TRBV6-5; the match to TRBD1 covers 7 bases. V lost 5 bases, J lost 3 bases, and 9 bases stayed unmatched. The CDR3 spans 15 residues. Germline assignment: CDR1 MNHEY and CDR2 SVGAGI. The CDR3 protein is CASSTDRERYYGYTF. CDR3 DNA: TGTGCCAGCAGTACCGACAGGGAACGGTACTATGGCTACACCTTC.

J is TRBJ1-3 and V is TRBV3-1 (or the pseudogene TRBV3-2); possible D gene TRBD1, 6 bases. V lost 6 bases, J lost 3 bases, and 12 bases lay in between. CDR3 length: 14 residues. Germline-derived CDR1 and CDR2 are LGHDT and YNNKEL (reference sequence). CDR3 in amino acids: CASSTGSVGNTIYF. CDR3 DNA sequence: TGTGCCAGCAGTACAGGGAGCGTTGGAAACACCATATATTTT.

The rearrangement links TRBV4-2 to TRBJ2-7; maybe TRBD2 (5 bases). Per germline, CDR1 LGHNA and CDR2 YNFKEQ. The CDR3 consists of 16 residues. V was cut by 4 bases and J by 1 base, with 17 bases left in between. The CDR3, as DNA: TGTGCCAGCAGCCGAGAGGTGGGAGCTTCGTCCTACGAGCAGTACTTC. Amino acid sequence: CASSREVGASSYEQYF.

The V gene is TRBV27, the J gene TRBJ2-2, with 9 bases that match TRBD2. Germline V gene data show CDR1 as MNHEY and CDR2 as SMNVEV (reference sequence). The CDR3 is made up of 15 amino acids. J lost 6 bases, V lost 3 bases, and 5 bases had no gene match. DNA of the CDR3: TGTGCCAGCAGTTTGGGCGGGAGGGCCCCCGGGGAGCTGTTTTTT. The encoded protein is CASSLGGRAPGELFF.

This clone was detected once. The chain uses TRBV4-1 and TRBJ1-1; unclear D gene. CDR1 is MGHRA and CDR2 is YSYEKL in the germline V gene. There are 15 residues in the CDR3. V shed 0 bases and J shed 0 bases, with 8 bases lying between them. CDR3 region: CASSQELTLNTEAFF. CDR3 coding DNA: TGCGCCAGCAGCCAAGAACTTACCTTGAACACTGAAGCTTTCTTT.

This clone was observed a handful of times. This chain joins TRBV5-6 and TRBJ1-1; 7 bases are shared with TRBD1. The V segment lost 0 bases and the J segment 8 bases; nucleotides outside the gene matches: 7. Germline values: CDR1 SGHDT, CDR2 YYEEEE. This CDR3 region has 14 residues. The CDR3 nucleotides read TGTGCCAGCAGCTTGGTTGGACAGGTCGTCGAAGCTTTCTTT. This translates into CASSLVGQVVEAFF.

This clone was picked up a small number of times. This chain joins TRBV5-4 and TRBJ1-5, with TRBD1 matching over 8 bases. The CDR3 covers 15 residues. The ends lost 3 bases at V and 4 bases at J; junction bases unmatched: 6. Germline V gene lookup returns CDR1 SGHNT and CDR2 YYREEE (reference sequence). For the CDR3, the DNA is TGTGCCAGCAGCTCCGGACAGGGTTTAAATCAGCCCCAGCATTTT. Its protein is CASSSGQGLNQPQHF.

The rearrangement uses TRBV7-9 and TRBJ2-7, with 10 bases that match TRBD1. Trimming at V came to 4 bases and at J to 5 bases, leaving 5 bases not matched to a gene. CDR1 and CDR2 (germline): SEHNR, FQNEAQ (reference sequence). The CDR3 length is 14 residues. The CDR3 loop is CASSSGTGVNEQYF. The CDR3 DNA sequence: TGTGCCAGCAGCTCCGGGACAGGGGTTAACGAGCAGTACTTC.

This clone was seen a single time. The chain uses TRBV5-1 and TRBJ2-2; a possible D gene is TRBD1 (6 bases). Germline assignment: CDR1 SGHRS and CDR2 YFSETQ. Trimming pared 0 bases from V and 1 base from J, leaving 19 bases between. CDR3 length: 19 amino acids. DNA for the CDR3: TGCGCCAGCAGCTTGGATAGGCGACAGGCTGACTGGAACACCGGGGAGCTGTTTTTT. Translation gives CASSLDRRQADWNTGELFF. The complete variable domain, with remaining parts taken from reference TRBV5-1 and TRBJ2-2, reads KAGVTQTPRYLIKTRGQQVTLSCSPISGHRSVSWYQQTPGQGLQFLFEYFSETQRNKGNFPGRFSGRQFSNSRSEMNVSTLELGDSALYLCASSLDRRQADWNTGELFFGEGSRLTVL.

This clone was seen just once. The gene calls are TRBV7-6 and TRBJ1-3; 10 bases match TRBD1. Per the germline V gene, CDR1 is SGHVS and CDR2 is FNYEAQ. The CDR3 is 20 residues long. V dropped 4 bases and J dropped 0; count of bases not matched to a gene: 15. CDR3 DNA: TGTGCCAGCAGCTCACCTATTGGGACAGGGGCCTACAACTCTGGAAACACCATATATTTT. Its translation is CASSSPIGTGAYNSGNTIYF. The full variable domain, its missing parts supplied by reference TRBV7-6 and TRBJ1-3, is GAGVSQSPRYKVTKRGQDVALRCDPISGHVSLYWYRQALGQGPEFLTYFNYEAQQDKSGLPNDRFSAERPEGSISTLTIQRTEQRDSAMYRCASSSPIGTGAYNSGNTIYFGEGSWLTVV.

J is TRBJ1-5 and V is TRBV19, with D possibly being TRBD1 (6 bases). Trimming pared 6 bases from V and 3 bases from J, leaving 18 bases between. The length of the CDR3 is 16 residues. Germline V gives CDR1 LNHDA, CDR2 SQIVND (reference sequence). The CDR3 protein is CASSAGGAANNQPQHF. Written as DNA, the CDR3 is TGTGCCAGTAGCGCCGGGGGGGCGGCGAACAATCAGCCCCAGCATTTT.

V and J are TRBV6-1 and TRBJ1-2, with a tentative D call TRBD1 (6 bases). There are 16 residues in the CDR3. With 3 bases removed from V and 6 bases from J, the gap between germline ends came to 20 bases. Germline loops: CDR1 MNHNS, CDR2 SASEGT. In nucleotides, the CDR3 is TGTGCCAGCAGTGACGCTAACAGGGTCCTTCTGGATGGCTACACCTTC. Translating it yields CASSDANRVLLDGYTF.

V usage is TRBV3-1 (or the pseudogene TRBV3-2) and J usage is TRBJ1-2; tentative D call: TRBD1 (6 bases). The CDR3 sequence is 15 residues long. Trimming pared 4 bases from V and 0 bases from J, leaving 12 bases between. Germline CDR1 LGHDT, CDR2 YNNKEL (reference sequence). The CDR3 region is CASSPRDNSNYGYTF. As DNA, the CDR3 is TGTGCCAGCAGCCCCCGGGACAACTCTAACTATGGCTACACCTTC.

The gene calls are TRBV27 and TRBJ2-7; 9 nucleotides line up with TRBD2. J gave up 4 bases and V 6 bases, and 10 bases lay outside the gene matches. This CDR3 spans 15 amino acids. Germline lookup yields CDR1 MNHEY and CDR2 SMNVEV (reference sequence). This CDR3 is CASSRVLSGGYEQYF. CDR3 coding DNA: TGTGCCAGCAGCCGCGTCCTCAGCGGGGGGTACGAGCAGTACTTC.

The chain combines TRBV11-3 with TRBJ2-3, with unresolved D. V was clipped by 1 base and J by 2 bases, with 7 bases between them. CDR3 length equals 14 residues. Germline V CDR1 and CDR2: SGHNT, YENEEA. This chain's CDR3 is CASSLGRSTDTQYF. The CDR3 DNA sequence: TGTGCCAGCAGCTTAGGCAGGTCCACAGATACGCAGTATTTT.

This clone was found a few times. This chain's CDR3 is CSVDGQGVYGYTF. The CDR3 bases are TGCAGCGTTGACGGACAGGGGGTGTATGGCTACACCTTC. The V gene is TRBV29-1, the J gene TRBJ1-2; TRBD1 agrees at 10 bases. V trimming: 3 bases; J trimming: 5 bases; junction bases outside the gene matches: 3. Germline CDR1 is SQVTM and CDR2 is ANQGSEA. This CDR3 is 13 amino acids long.

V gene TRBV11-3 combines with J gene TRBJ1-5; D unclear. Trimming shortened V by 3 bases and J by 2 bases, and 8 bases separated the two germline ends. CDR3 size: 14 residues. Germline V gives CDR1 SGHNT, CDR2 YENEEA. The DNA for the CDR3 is TGTGCCAGCAGCTTCGAGGTTGGCAATCAGCCCCAGCATTTT. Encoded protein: CASSFEVGNQPQHF. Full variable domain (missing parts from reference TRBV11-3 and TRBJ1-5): EAGVVQSPRYKIIEKKQPVAFWCNPISGHNTLYWYLQNLGQGPELLIRYENEEAVDDSQLPKDRFSAERLKGVDSTLKIQPAELGDSAVYLCASSFEVGNQPQHFGDGTRLSIL.

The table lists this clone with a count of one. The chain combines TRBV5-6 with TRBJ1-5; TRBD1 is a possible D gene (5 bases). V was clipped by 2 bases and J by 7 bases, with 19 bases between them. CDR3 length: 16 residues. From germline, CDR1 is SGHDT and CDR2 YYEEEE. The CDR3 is CASSLQRAGGYQPQHF. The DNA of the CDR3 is TGTGCCAGCAGCTTACAGCGGGCCGGGGGTTACCAGCCCCAGCATTTT.

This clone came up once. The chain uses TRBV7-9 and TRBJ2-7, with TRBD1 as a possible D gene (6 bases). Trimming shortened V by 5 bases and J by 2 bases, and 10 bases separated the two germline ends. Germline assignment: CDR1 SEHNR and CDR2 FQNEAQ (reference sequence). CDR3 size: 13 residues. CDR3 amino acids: CASSPQGTYEQYF. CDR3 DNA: TGTGCCAGCAGCCCCCAGGGGACCTACGAGCAGTACTTC.

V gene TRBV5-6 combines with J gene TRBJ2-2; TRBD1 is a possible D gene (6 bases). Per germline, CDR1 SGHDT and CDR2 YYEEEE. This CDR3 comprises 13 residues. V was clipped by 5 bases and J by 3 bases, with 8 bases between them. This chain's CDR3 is CASRQGYTGELFF. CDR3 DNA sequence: TGTGCCAGCAGACAGGGCTACACCGGGGAGCTGTTTTTT.

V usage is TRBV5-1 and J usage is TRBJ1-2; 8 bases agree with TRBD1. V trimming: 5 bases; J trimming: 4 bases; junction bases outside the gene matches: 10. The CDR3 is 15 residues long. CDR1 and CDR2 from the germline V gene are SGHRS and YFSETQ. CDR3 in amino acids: CASSSTQGGSYGYTF. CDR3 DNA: TGCGCCAGCAGTTCAACACAGGGGGGGTCCTATGGCTACACCTTC.

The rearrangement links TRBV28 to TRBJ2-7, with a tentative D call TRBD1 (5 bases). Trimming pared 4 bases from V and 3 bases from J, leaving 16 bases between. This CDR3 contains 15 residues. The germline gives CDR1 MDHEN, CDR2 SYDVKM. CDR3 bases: TGTGCCAGCAGTTATATGGGGCGTGGAATCTACGAGCAGTACTTC. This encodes CASSYMGRGIYEQYF.